This entry lists 27 T cell receptor beta chains sequenced from one sample in a study of cytomegalovirus exposure and HLA in healthy donors. Assay: immunoSEQ multiplex PCR; the TCRdb copy retains only in-frame clones and omits some. The sample carries about 74,000 clones, 85% to 95% recorded once. Source material: PBMCs. These receptor sequences come from a woman under 30 in good health and CMV-seropositive.

CDR3 nucleotides: TGTGCCAGTAGTATCTGGCGGGACCGAACTTATGGCTACACCTTC. Translating it yields CASSIWRDRTYGYTF. The rearrangement uses TRBV19 and TRBJ1-2; D might be TRBD1 (5 bases). Deletions cut 3 bases from V and 5 bases from J, with 16 bases between. CDR1 and CDR2 from the germline V gene are LNHDA and SQIVND (reference sequence). The CDR3 is made up of 15 amino acids.

V gene TRBV19 combines with J gene TRBJ1-5; no clear D. Germline assignment: CDR1 LNHDA and CDR2 SQIVND (reference sequence). The CDR3 has 16 residues. V was pared by 3 bases and J by 3 bases, with 15 bases between. The CDR3 DNA reads TGTGCCAGTAGTATGTCGGGAGGAGGTATCAATCAGCCCCAGCATTTT. It translates to CASSMSGGGINQPQHF.

J is TRBJ1-2 and V is TRBV6-6; the D is unclear. The ends were cut back, 7 bases at V and 4 bases at J, with 19 bases in the middle. Germline V gene sequence: CDR1 MNHNY, CDR2 SVGAGI (reference sequence). This CDR3 region has 15 residues. The CDR3, as DNA: TGTGCCAGCACCGAACTCCGGTCACCTGTCTATGGCTACACCTTC. This sequence encodes CASTELRSPVYGYTF.

The genes are TRBV19 and TRBJ1-6, with no clear D. The germline V and J ends were trimmed by 5 bases and 4 bases, with 18 bases remaining between them. CDR1 is LNHDA and CDR2 is SQIVND in the germline V gene (reference sequence). This CDR3 region has 17 residues. In DNA, the CDR3 is TGTGCCAGTAGTGTGGAGGAGAGGATCGAGTATAATTCACCCCTCCACTTT. Its translation is CASSVEERIEYNSPLHF.

J is TRBJ2-7 and V is TRBV11-3, with TRBD2 matching over 7 bases. Germline V gene data show CDR1 as SGHNT and CDR2 as YENEEA. The ends lost 1 base at V and 3 bases at J; junction bases unmatched: 6. This CDR3 contains 15 residues. The CDR3 DNA follows: TGTGCCAGCAGCTTAGGGGCCGGGGGGATCTACGAGCAGTACTTC. Its translation: CASSLGAGGIYEQYF.

This clone was seen more than once but under ten times. The chain employs TRBV5-1 and TRBJ2-3; 7 bases fit TRBD1. The V segment lost 4 bases and the J segment 3 bases; nucleotides outside the gene matches: 8. Germline values: CDR1 SGHRS, CDR2 YFSETQ. The CDR3 is made up of 15 amino acids. CDR3 region: CASSEGGVSTDTQYF. CDR3 sequence (DNA): TGCGCCAGCAGCGAAGGGGGCGTATCAACAGATACGCAGTATTTT.

This clone came up a few times. The V call is TRBV27, the J call TRBJ1-5, with D maybe TRBD1 (6 bases). From germline, CDR1 is MNHEY and CDR2 SMNVEV (reference sequence). Trimming shortened V by 3 bases and J by 5 bases, and 14 bases separated the two germline ends. The CDR3 is made up of 15 amino acids. CDR3 protein: CASSLSQGPYQPQHF. The CDR3 bases are TGTGCCAGCAGTTTGTCCCAGGGGCCCTATCAGCCCCAGCATTTT.

The J gene is TRBJ2-1, the V gene TRBV5-4; TRBD2 agrees at 11 bases. V lost 0 bases and J lost 4; bases outside the gene matches: 0. In germline, CDR1 is SGHNT, CDR2 YYREEE (reference sequence). The CDR3 contains 15 residues. The CDR3 DNA follows: TGTGCCAGCAGCTTGGGACTAGCGGGATACAATGAGCAGTTCTTC. Protein sequence: CASSLGLAGYNEQFF. Full variable domain (rest looked up from reference TRBV5-4 and TRBJ2-1): ETGVTQSPTHLIKTRGQQVTLRCSSQSGHNTVSWYQQALGQGPQFIFQYYREEENGRGNFPPRFSGLQFPNYSSELNVNALELDDSALYLCASSLGLAGYNEQFFGPGTRLTVL.

V gene TRBV5-4 combines with J gene TRBJ2-6, with D hard to call. The CDR3 is 14 amino acids. The V gene lost 7 bases and the J gene lost 0 bases, with 8 bases spanning the gap. Germline loops: CDR1 SGHNT, CDR2 YYREEE (reference sequence). This CDR3 is CASFFYSGANVLTF. The DNA for the CDR3 is TGTGCCAGCTTTTTTTACTCTGGGGCCAACGTCCTGACTTTC.

The rearrangement uses TRBV10-1 and TRBJ2-3; D unresolved. The CDR3 is 13 residues long. V gave up 2 bases and J gave up 5 bases, with 8 bases separating them. CDR1 and CDR2 from the germline V gene are WNHNN and SYGVQD (reference sequence). Here the CDR3 reads CASSEPGLDTQYF. CDR3 nucleotide sequence: TGCGCCAGCAGTGAGCCAGGATTAGATACGCAGTATTTT.

This clone was seen a handful of times. The DNA of the CDR3 is TGTGCCAGCAGCTTAGGCCTAGCTTCCTACAATGAGCAGTTCTTC. Amino acids: CASSLGLASYNEQFF. This sequence joins TRBV7-7 and TRBJ2-1, with D tentatively TRBD2 (5 bases). Per the germline V gene, CDR1 is SSHAT and CDR2 is FNYEAQ (reference sequence). The V and J ends lost 1 base and 1 base respectively, with 8 bases between them. The CDR3 totals 15 residues.

The chain carries TRBV15 and TRBJ2-5; TRBD1 agrees at 9 bases. The CDR3 is 15 residues long. From germline, CDR1 is LNHNV and CDR2 YYDKDF (reference sequence). V dropped 1 base and J dropped 5; count of bases not matched to a gene: 5. DNA for the CDR3: TGTGCCACCAGCAGAGCCCGGACAGGGGTGGAGACCCAGTACTTC. This gives the protein CATSRARTGVETQYF.

The V and J genes are TRBV5-1 and TRBJ1-3, with TRBD1 as a possible D gene (6 bases). The germline V gene encodes CDR1 SGHRS and CDR2 YFSETQ. The CDR3 is 13 residues long. V was clipped by 4 bases and J by 6 bases, with 11 bases between them. CDR3: CASSNPGVNTIYF. The DNA for the CDR3 is TGCGCCAGCAGCAACCCAGGGGTAAACACCATATATTTT.

This clone appeared once. The CDR3 loop is CASISGLANKLSTDTQYF. The CDR3 DNA is TGTGCCAGCATCTCGGGACTAGCGAACAAACTTAGCACAGATACGCAGTATTTT. The V and J genes are TRBV21-1 and TRBJ2-3; the table names TRBD2, a call not compared with the DNA. TRBV21-1 is noted as a pseudogene. The CDR3 contains 18 residues.

This clone was observed a single time. The rearrangement joins TRBV9 to TRBJ2-2; D not certain. V gave up 2 bases and J gave up 7 bases, with 12 bases separating them. Germline loops: CDR1 SGDLS, CDR2 YYNGEE. The CDR3 length is 14 residues. The CDR3 reads CASSVRSEIGELFF. The CDR3 DNA sequence: TGTGCCAGCAGCGTGAGATCTGAGATCGGGGAGCTGTTTTTT.

The V gene is TRBV7-9, the J gene TRBJ1-5; 7 positions agree with TRBD1. Germline V gene lookup returns CDR1 SEHNR and CDR2 FQNEAQ (reference sequence). Trimming removed 5 bases from V and 1 base from J; junction bases left unmatched: 8. CDR3 length equals 16 residues. CDR3 DNA: TGTGCCAGCAGCCATAGCCGGGACAGAAGCAATCAGCCCCAGCATTTT. Protein product: CASSHSRDRSNQPQHF. The variable domain in full, completed from reference TRBV7-9 and TRBJ1-5, reads DTGVSQNPRHKITKRGQNVTFRCDPISEHNRLYWYRQTLGQGPEFLTYFQNEAQLEKSRLLSDRFSAERPKGSFSTLEIQRTEQGDSAMYLCASSHSRDRSNQPQHFGDGTRLSIL.

V is TRBV27 and J is TRBJ1-2, with 9 bases aligning to TRBD1. The V segment lost 5 bases and the J segment 5 bases; nucleotides outside the gene matches: 6. Per the germline V gene, CDR1 is MNHEY and CDR2 is SMNVEV (reference sequence). The CDR3 loop spans 14 amino acids. CDR3 residues: CASSPSDRGYGYTF. The CDR3 DNA reads TGTGCCAGCAGTCCGTCAGACAGGGGGTATGGCTACACCTTC.

This chain links TRBV18 with TRBJ1-2, with D possibly being TRBD1 (5 bases). CDR1 is KGHSH and CDR2 is LQKENI in the germline V gene. This CDR3 has 15 residues. With 5 bases removed from V and 3 bases from J, the gap between germline ends came to 16 bases. CDR3: CASSGGSAAHYGYTF. CDR3 bases: TGTGCCAGCTCAGGGGGGTCGGCTGCCCACTATGGCTACACCTTC. Supplemented by reference TRBV18 and TRBJ1-2, the full variable domain reads NAGVMQNPRHLVRRRGQEARLRCSPMKGHSHVYWYRQLPEEGLKFMVYLQKENIIDESGMPKERFSAEFPKEGPSILRIQQVVRGDSAAYFCASSGGSAAHYGYTFGSGTRLTVV.

The chain has TRBV28 and TRBJ2-7, with 14 bases that match TRBD2. Per germline, CDR1 MDHEN and CDR2 SYDVKM. The junction had 5 bases not matched to a gene; V was cut back by 6 bases and J by 7 bases. This CDR3 region has 14 residues. CDR3 sequence: CASRGLAGVGEQYF. CDR3 sequence (DNA): TGTGCCAGCAGGGGACTAGCGGGAGTAGGGGAGCAGTACTTC. Filled out from reference TRBV28 and TRBJ2-7, the complete variable domain reads DVKVTQSSRYLVKRTGEKVFLECVQDMDHENMFWYRQDPGLGLRLIYFSYDVKMKEKGDIPEGYSVSREKKERFSLILESASTNQTSMYLCASRGLAGVGEQYFGPGTRLTVT.

V usage is TRBV10-3 and J usage is TRBJ1-2; D remains ambiguous. The CDR3 loop spans 12 amino acids. Germline CDR1 reads ENHRY; CDR2 reads SYGVKD. With 3 bases removed from V and 4 bases from J, the gap between germline ends came to 6 bases. This CDR3 is CAISEHIYGYTF. The DNA of the CDR3 is TGTGCCATCAGTGAACACATCTATGGCTACACCTTC.

This clone was counted once. The chain uses TRBV5-6 and TRBJ2-3; unclear D gene. The germline V gene encodes CDR1 SGHDT and CDR2 YYEEEE. The V end was cut by 5 bases, the J end by 2 bases, with 6 bases between. The CDR3 length is 12 residues. The CDR3 DNA is TGTGCCAGCAGTTCGTCCACAGATACGCAGTATTTT. Its translation: CASSSSTDTQYF.

The CDR3 is CASSPGTDPGGNTIYF. The CDR3 DNA sequence: TGTGCCAGCAGCCCAGGAACAGACCCAGGTGGAAACACCATATATTTT. J is TRBJ1-3 and V is TRBV7-6; D is ambiguous. Germline CDR1 and CDR2: SGHVS and FNYEAQ. V was clipped by 5 bases and J by 3 bases, with 17 bases between them. The CDR3 runs 16 residues.

In nucleotides, the CDR3 is TGTGCCAGCAGTTACTCGGTCAGGGGAGATGGCTACACCTTC. It is translated as CASSYSVRGDGYTF. V is TRBV6-6 and J is TRBJ1-2; possibly TRBD1 for D (6 bases). CDR1 is MNHNY, CDR2 SVGAGI, per germline (reference sequence). The CDR3 length is 14 residues. V lost 0 bases to trimming and J lost 6 bases, with 11 bases between them.

This sequence joins TRBV6-4 and TRBJ2-3; D might be TRBD2 (5 bases). The germline CDR1 and CDR2 sequences are MRHNA and SNTAGT. The germline V and J ends were trimmed by 3 bases and 4 bases, with 14 bases remaining between them. The CDR3 covers 15 residues. The CDR3 spells CASSEGSSGPDTQYF. As DNA, the CDR3 is TGTGCCAGCAGTGAGGGGTCGAGCGGTCCAGATACGCAGTATTTT.

This chain joins TRBV9 and TRBJ2-2, with D unresolved. Trimming removed 1 base from V and 6 bases from J, with 13 bases in between. The CDR3 spans 15 residues. Germline V gene data show CDR1 as SGDLS and CDR2 as YYNGEE. CDR3 sequence: CASSVQSFTSGELFF. The CDR3 nucleotides read TGTGCCAGCAGCGTACAGTCATTTACGTCCGGGGAGCTGTTTTTT.

The genes are TRBV27 and TRBJ2-7, with 11 bases fitting TRBD1. Germline lookup yields CDR1 MNHEY and CDR2 SMNVEV (reference sequence). The junction had 7 bases not matched to a gene; V was cut back by 4 bases and J by 5 bases. The CDR3 is 15 amino acids. CDR3 nucleotides: TGTGCCAGCAGTTCTCAGGGACAGGGGGTCAACGAGCAGTACTTC. This codes for CASSSQGQGVNEQYF.

V gene TRBV6-1 combines with J gene TRBJ2-7, with no clear D. The germline V gene has CDR1 MNHNS and CDR2 SASEGT. CDR3 length: 14 residues. V shed 2 bases and J shed 4 bases, with 12 bases lying between them. In DNA form, the CDR3 reads TGTGCCAGCAGTGAACATGGCAGTGATTACGAGCAGTACTTC. Protein sequence: CASSEHGSDYEQYF.